The T cell receptor beta chain described here comes from a study of regulatory T cells in long-lasting Graves disease (dated by TCRdb to the early 2020s). Background for the entire study: Antithyroid drugs had been taken for less than 3 months by newly diagnosed Graves' disease patients. Persistent Graves' disease patients were compared with newly diagnosed Graves' disease patients by peripheral blood TCR sequencing and RNA sequencing. The study was registered as a clinical trial and conducted in China. A total of about 33 samples underwent TCR sequencing, from roughly 13 patients with persistent Graves' disease and 20 or so patients with newly diagnosed Graves' disease. What the work shows at the level of the full study, not this receptor alone: Compared with newly diagnosed patients, patients with persistent Graves' disease had lower TCR Shannon entropy and fewer highly expanded clones, which suggests clonal expansion. The small sample size was acknowledged by the authors as a limitation that may reduce accuracy. Only peripheral blood was studied, because thyroid tissue, the primary lesion, was inaccessible. Only the TCR beta chain was sequenced and analyzed. More public clonotypes were shared among persistent patients (roughly 3,000) than among newly diagnosed patients (more than 950).

What the time point label conveys for this sample: newly diagnosed GD, antithyroid drugs for less than 3 months. RNA was extracted from PBMCs in TRIzol for both TCR sequencing and RNA sequencing. Graves' disease was diagnosed according to American Thyroid Association guidelines. Patients for the study were recruited at an endocrinology department in Xi'an, China. From each patient, about 9.7 milliliters of peripheral blood was collected into an EDTA anticoagulant tube. Ficoll Paque Plus density gradient separation was used to isolate PBMCs, and no further T cell sorting was performed. An Agilent 2100 Bioanalyzer and agarose gel were used to check RNA quality, and a NanoDrop 2000 was used to measure RNA concentration. This clonotype was counted at least ten times. Its antigen remains undetermined. It has no much larger one-base neighbor in the sample; base qualities were not kept. Libraries were prepared through multiplex PCR. Instrument on record: Illumina HiSeq 4000. iRepertoire HTBI primers and Arm-PCR amplification of CDR3 regions were used to construct TCR beta libraries. Gel purification was performed on PCR products prior to sequencing. Turning to the authors' computational methods: A total of 60 to 80 TRBV and some 15 TRBJ segments were identified across samples and were used for gene usage analysis of CDR3 amino acid clonotypes. COPE and FqMerger were used to merge filtered high-quality paired reads into contigs. Contigs were aligned with BLAST to IMGT TRBV, TRBD and TRBJ reference genes, and CDR3 was defined per IMGT. Highly expanded clones were defined as clonotypes with a frequency above 0.1%. Shannon entropy was used to measure repertoire diversity, and the Gini coefficient was used to measure V-J evenness. Public clonotypes were defined as clonotypes shared by more than one individual. TCRdb trimmed the raw reads at Q25, called clones with MiXCR and kept productive beta chains. For every CDR3 protein sequence, its rows merge into one entry that carries the most common genes and DNA. TCRdb's processing, not the study's, gives the V and J calls here. The sample profile shows about 450,000 distinct CDR3 sequences; less than 20% of them were found once. The ten largest clonotypes hold around 10% of the sample.

Another study also made use of these data, one on T cells in Graves' hyperthyroidism and ophthalmopathy. In that second paper, the authors write: A patient counted as having stable Graves' hyperthyroidism if no progression to ophthalmopathy occurred over 18 months of follow-up. Hyperthyroidism patients were aged 18 to 65 years and newly diagnosed, with disease duration of less than 2 months. The study excluded patients with uncontrolled infections, other autoimmune diseases, pregnancy or lactation. Diagnoses were established on the basis of clinical symptoms, serum thyroxine and TRAb, thyroid ultrasound, and orbital computed tomography. For the first round of RT-PCR on the TCR CDR3, the HTBI primer set was used together with the Qiagen OneStep RT-PCR kit. Most expanded thyroid clonotypes (frequency above 0.001) were also detected in blood, suggesting blood repertoires may reflect thyroid immune responses. In cross-validation, a model built on a 13 V-J signature told ophthalmopathy apart from stable hyperthyroidism with 85% to 90% sensitivity and approximately 81% specificity, and in testing the same model reached 80%/75%. During validation, the model predicted progression to ophthalmopathy a median of approximately 7 months ahead of onset, with roughly 65% sensitivity and under 85% specificity. TCR V-J signatures able to tell the groups apart were searched for in a discovery cohort of about a hundred patients, of whom 40 to 45 had Graves' ophthalmopathy and around 56 had stable Graves' hyperthyroidism. An independent validation cohort of under 20 hyperthyroidism patients and approximately 17 patients who later progressed to ophthalmopathy tested prospective prediction of ophthalmopathy. For training and testing, the 100 or so patients in the discovery cohort were randomly divided in a 7:3 ratio. Thyroid tissue and blood T-cell repertoires from more than five Graves' hyperthyroidism patients were also compared in the study. After sampling, hyperthyroidism patients received methimazole starting at 30 mg daily, and ophthalmopathy patients received high-dose intravenous methylprednisolone. Libraries were constructed in a second round of multiplex PCR, after which size selection and purification were carried out. Libraries were sequenced paired-end with 100 bp reads on an Illumina HiSeq2000. SOAPnuke was used to process the raw data, with reads discarded if the reads contained adapters or uncalled bases, had a mean Phred below 15, or lacked an exact constant-primer or identifier match. High-quality paired reads were merged using COPE v1.2.5, and each unique nucleotide sequence was defined as a clonotype. Clonotypes were aligned to IMGT TRBV, TRBD and TRBJ reference segments using MiTCR v1.1. The analysis included only V-J combinations with a frequency above 0.0001, which together covered more than 98% of the repertoires. The TCS score was defined as F50 (clonal expansion) divided by E x V (chaos), with BLOSUM62-based TCRdist calculated between CDR3 peptides within each V-J. Welch's t-statistics and random forest reduced roughly 530 V-J features to 10 to 15, which were used in a naive Bayes classifier (R e1071). No statistical method was used to fix the sample size in advance, and group allocation was not hidden from the investigators. TCR Vbeta CDR3 sequencing of some 140 peripheral blood samples (around 45 ophthalmopathy, 75 or so hyperthyroidism and approximately 17 progressor patients) is reported in the paper.

The sequenced sample was peripheral blood mononuclear cells (PBMCs), obtained at new diagnosis, from a patient treated with antithyroid drugs. The TCR was taken from a woman aged 25 to 45 with Graves disease. Donor details come from another sample of the same person, matched by shared clones.

CDR3 reads: CASILGLDNEQFF. The DNA sequence reads TGTGCCAGCATCCTGGGACTAGACAATGAGCAGTTCTTC. This chain is built from TRBV12-3 or TRBV12-4 and TRBJ2-1; 8 central bases correspond to TRBD2. Ends trimmed: V by 7 bases, J by 5 bases; bases unmatched to a gene: 4. The CDR3 sequence holds 13 residues, the cysteine and phenylalanine included. Only the CDR3 part of the read is kept: 39 bases, read in frame from the first base.